This T cell receptor (beta chain) was sequenced in a study of CD8 T cells in Susac syndrome. Regarding the study as a whole: An acknowledgment was made by the study that its TCR sequencing and HLA analysis involved relatively few individuals.

CDR1 is SEHNR and CDR2 is FQNEAQ in the germline V gene (reference sequence). V trimming: 4 bases; J trimming: 2 bases; junction bases outside the gene matches: 13. The CDR3 contains 18 residues. The authors negatively isolated CD8+ and CD4+ T cells and FACS-enriched TEMRA cells. About this clonotype itself: Its specificity is not known.

The RNA input was about 0.5 to 1 ug, and it was reverse transcribed with random hexamers. The amplification used immunoSEQ multiplex PCR on TCR beta CDR3; it spanned 54 Vbeta and 13 Jbeta. TCRdb re-called the immunoSEQ multiplex PCR reads with MiXCR, one entry per CDR3 protein. The table shows 330,000 or so distinct CDR3 sequences, with approximately 91% occurring only once. The sequence was obtained from a human donor with multiple sclerosis. The sample taken for sequencing was CD8+ T cells from PBMCs. The V and J genes are TRBV7-9 and TRBJ2-2; 7 bases are shared with TRBD1. The CDR3 DNA is TGTGCCAGCAGCTCAACCCTCACCGGACAGGTTAACACCGGGGAGCTGTTTTTT. Translated, it gives CASSSTLTGQVNTGELFF.